This passage covers 20 T cell receptor beta chains from one sample sequenced in a study of shared T cell receptors in the human thymus. TCRdb's copy holds only in-frame clones and misses some; the assay was immunoSEQ multiplex PCR. Here the sample spans hundreds of thousands of clones, roughly 94% being singletons. Material for sequencing was thymocytes. Receptors originate from a human donor.

This clone showed up just once. This chain uses TRBV23-1 with TRBJ2-7; TRBD1 aligns across 9 bases. TRBV23-1 is classed as an ORF, of uncertain function. The CDR3 extends over 15 amino acids. Germline trimming cut 4 bases from V and 3 bases from J; bases unmatched to any gene: 7. The CDR3 nucleotides read TGCGCCAGCAGTCTTCCGGGACAGGGTGGCTACGAGCAGTACTTC. Translating gives CASSLPGQGGYEQYF.

This chain joins TRBV2 and TRBJ2-2, with TRBD1 matching 7 bases. This CDR3 comprises 14 residues. With V trimmed by 7 bases and J by 5 bases, 7 bases remained unmatched. Germline values: CDR1 SNHLY, CDR2 FYNNEI. The CDR3 here is CASNFNRGTGELFF. The CDR3 DNA follows: TGTGCCAGCAATTTTAACAGGGGAACCGGGGAGCTGTTTTTT. The full variable domain, in which reference TRBV2 and TRBJ2-2 provide the parts outside the CDR3, is EPEVTQTPSHQVTQMGQEVILRCVPISNHLYFYWYRQILGQKVEFLVSFYNNEISEKSEIFDDQFSVERPDGSNFTLKIRSTKLEDSAMYFCASNFNRGTGELFFGEGSRLTVL.

This clone was detected once. V usage is TRBV7-2 and J usage is TRBJ2-1, with 7 nucleotides matching TRBD2. The CDR3 totals 11 residues. CDR1 SGHTA and CDR2 FQGNSA come from the germline V gene. With V trimmed by 4 bases and J by 11 bases, 2 bases remained unmatched. CDR3 sequence reads: CASSSGLKQFF. The CDR3, as DNA: TGTGCCAGCAGCTCGGGACTAAAGCAGTTCTTC. Together with reference TRBV7-2 and TRBJ2-1, the CDR3 gives the full variable domain: GAGVSQSPSNKVTEKGKDVELRCDPISGHTALYWYRQSLGQGLEFLIYFQGNSAPDKSGLPSDRFSAERTGGSVSTLTIQRTQQEDSAVYLCASSSGLKQFFGPGTRLTVL.

The chain carries TRBV4-2 and TRBJ2-7; the D is unclear. CDR3 size: 14 residues. Germline CDR1 is LGHNA and CDR2 is YNFKEQ. The V and J ends lost 2 bases and 4 bases respectively, with 12 bases between them. CDR3 in amino acids: CASSQPNPPYEQYF. The CDR3 DNA is TGTGCCAGCAGCCAACCGAATCCGCCTTACGAGCAGTACTTC.

The sample holds one count of this clone. The chain employs TRBV10-1 and TRBJ1-1, with a tentative D call TRBD1 (6 bases). In germline, CDR1 is WNHNN, CDR2 SYGVQD (reference sequence). Trimming cost V 3 bases and J 1 base, with 9 bases left between them. The CDR3 has 14 residues. CDR3 sequence: CASSETGPNTEAFF. DNA for the CDR3: TGCGCCAGCAGTGAAACAGGGCCGAACACTGAAGCTTTCTTT.

This clone has a handful of counts. The V and J genes are TRBV4-3 and TRBJ2-5; no clear D gene. V shed 0 bases and J shed 2 bases, with 16 bases lying between them. This CDR3 spans 17 amino acids. The V gene's germline CDR1 is LGHNA and CDR2 YSLEER. The CDR3 coding sequence is TGCGCCAGCAGCCAAGAGTTGAGTCGGGCACTACAAGAGACCCAGTACTTC. As protein: CASSQELSRALQETQYF.

This chain links TRBV29-1 with TRBJ2-1; the D call may be TRBD1 or TRBD2 (5 bases each). This CDR3 has 14 amino acids. The germline gives CDR1 SQVTM, CDR2 ANQGSEA. V dropped 8 bases and J dropped 9 bases, with 23 bases sitting between them. CDR3 sequence reads: CSLLPTGEGCEQFF. CDR3 coding DNA: TGCAGCTTATTACCCACCGGAGAGGGGTGTGAGCAGTTCTTC.

This clone was observed a single time. This rearrangement joins TRBV18 to TRBJ1-2; 7 nucleotides align to TRBD1. Germline assignment: CDR1 KGHSH and CDR2 LQKENI. V shed 4 bases, J shed 0 bases, and the junction held 8 bases outside the gene matches. This CDR3 contains 16 residues. CDR3 sequence (DNA): TGTGCCAGCTCACGGAGGGGGCGTCCAGCTAACTATGGCTACACCTTC. Protein product: CASSRRGRPANYGYTF.

This chain joins TRBV14 and TRBJ1-1; the D gene is possibly TRBD1 (6 bases). Per germline, CDR1 SGHDN and CDR2 FVKESK. V lost 0 bases to trimming and J lost 1 base, with 12 bases between them. The CDR3 sequence is 16 residues long. DNA for the CDR3: TGTGCCAGCAGCCAAGAGAGGGGGAGGTCGAACACTGAAGCTTTCTTT. This sequence encodes CASSQERGRSNTEAFF.

The chain combines TRBV10-2 with TRBJ1-5, with 8 bases that match TRBD1. The CDR3 spans 17 residues. Germline CDR1 reads WSHSY; CDR2 reads SAAADI. The V gene end was trimmed by 6 bases and the J gene end by 1 base; junction bases not matched to a gene: 11. In DNA, the CDR3 is TGCGCCAGCAGCCAGGACAGGGTTAGTGGGAGCAATCAGCCCCAGCATTTT. It translates to CASSQDRVSGSNQPQHF.

V gene TRBV7-8 combines with J gene TRBJ2-1; D not resolved. CDR3 length: 16 residues. The V gene lost 1 base and the J gene lost 7 bases, with 17 bases spanning the gap. The V gene's germline CDR1 is SGHVS and CDR2 FQNEAQ. The CDR3 reads CASSLDDGTLGNEQFF. The CDR3, as DNA: TGTGCCAGCAGCTTAGATGACGGTACCCTGGGGAATGAGCAGTTCTTC.

The V call is TRBV19, the J call TRBJ1-2; 10 nucleotides align to TRBD1. CDR3 length: 14 amino acids. Germline trimming cut 8 bases from V and 0 bases from J; bases unmatched to any gene: 3. Per the germline V gene, CDR1 is LNHDA and CDR2 is SQIVND (reference sequence). CDR3: CASSGTGANYGYTF. CDR3 sequence (DNA): TGTGCCAGTTCGGGGACAGGGGCTAACTATGGCTACACCTTC.

The V and J genes are TRBV27 and TRBJ2-7, with 13 bases aligning to TRBD2. The V gene's germline CDR1 is MNHEY and CDR2 SMNVEV (reference sequence). The CDR3 contains 15 residues. Unmatched junction bases numbered 6, after V lost 6 bases and J lost 4 bases. For the CDR3, the DNA is TGTGCCAGCAGACGGACTAGCGGGAGTTGGTACGAGCAGTACTTC. This sequence encodes CASRRTSGSWYEQYF.

The CDR3 region has the DNA TGTGCCATCAGGGGGATAAGGACAGGGCTTCTCCCAGATACGCAGTATTTT. It encodes CAIRGIRTGLLPDTQYF. This chain links TRBV10-3 with TRBJ2-3; 8 bases line up with TRBD1. The CDR3 loop spans 17 amino acids. J lost 4 bases, V lost 6 bases, and 15 bases had no gene match. Germline V lookup: CDR1 ENHRY, CDR2 SYGVKD.

The chain recombines TRBV5-1 with TRBJ2-7; D gene unclear. CDR3 size: 12 residues. Germline V gene lookup returns CDR1 SGHRS and CDR2 YFSETQ. Trimming stripped 8 bases from V and 0 bases from J, with 9 bases between. This CDR3 reads CASKAGSYEQYF. The CDR3 nucleotides are TGCGCCAGTAAAGCCGGCTCCTACGAGCAGTACTTC.

The J gene is TRBJ1-1, the V gene TRBV7-2; D gene uncertain. V lost 6 bases and J lost 0, with 14 bases in between. This CDR3 is built from 15 residues. The germline CDR1 and CDR2 sequences are SGHTA and FQGNSA. The CDR3 protein is CASRTDWIMNTEAFF. CDR3 DNA: TGTGCCAGCAGAACTGACTGGATCATGAACACTGAAGCTTTCTTT.

The genes are TRBV5-5 and TRBJ2-7, with 8 bases fitting TRBD1. The length of the CDR3 is 14 residues. CDR1 and CDR2 (germline): SGHKS, YYEKEE (reference sequence). J gave up 4 bases and V 3 bases, and 6 bases lay outside the gene matches. The CDR3, as DNA: TGTGCCAGCAGCTCGGACAGGGTCAAGTACGAGCAGTACTTC. Translation: CASSSDRVKYEQYF.

The chain recombines TRBV27 with TRBJ2-3, with 7 bases lining up with TRBD2. The J segment lost 2 bases and the V segment lost 3 bases, leaving 8 bases of the junction unmatched. Per the germline V gene, CDR1 is MNHEY and CDR2 is SMNVEV (reference sequence). The CDR3 length is 16 residues. Written as DNA, the CDR3 is TGTGCCAGCAGTTTGCGCGGGAGCCCCCCCACAGATACGCAGTATTTT. Translating gives CASSLRGSPPTDTQYF.

This chain uses TRBV19 with TRBJ1-1; tentative D call: TRBD1 (5 bases). In germline, CDR1 is LNHDA, CDR2 SQIVND (reference sequence). The CDR3 runs 15 residues. Deletions cut 5 bases from V and 3 bases from J, with 16 bases between. The CDR3 loop reads CASSLNRSCDTEAFF. Written as DNA, the CDR3 is TGTGCCAGTAGTCTGAACAGGAGTTGTGACACTGAAGCTTTCTTT. Supplemented by reference TRBV19 and TRBJ1-1, the full variable domain reads DGGITQSPKYLFRKEGQNVTLSCEQNLNHDAMYWYRQDPGQGLRLIYYSQIVNDFQKGDIAEGYSVSREKKESFPLTVTSAQKNPTAFYLCASSLNRSCDTEAFFGQGTRLTVV.

The V and J genes are TRBV5-1 and TRBJ1-4; TRBD1 might be the D (6 bases). CDR1 is SGHRS and CDR2 is YFSETQ in the germline V gene. This CDR3 has 15 amino acids. Trimming took 4 bases from V and 7 from J, leaving 17 bases between them. Here the CDR3 DNA reads TGCGCCAGCAGCCACCCAGGGGAAGGTGCTGAAAAACTGTTTTTT. Its translation: CASSHPGEGAEKLFF.